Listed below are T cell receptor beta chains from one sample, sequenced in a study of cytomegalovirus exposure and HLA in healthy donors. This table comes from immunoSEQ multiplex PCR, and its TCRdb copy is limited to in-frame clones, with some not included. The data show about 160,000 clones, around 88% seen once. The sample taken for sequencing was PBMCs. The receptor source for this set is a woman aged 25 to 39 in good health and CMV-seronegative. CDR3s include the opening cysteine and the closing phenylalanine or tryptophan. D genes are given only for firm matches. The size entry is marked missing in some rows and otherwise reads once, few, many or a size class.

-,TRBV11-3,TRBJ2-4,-,CASSLGIRGSKNIQYF,TGTGCCAGCAGCTTAGGTATACGTGGCTCCAAAAACATTCAGTACTTC
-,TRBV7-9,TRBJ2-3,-,CASSLELLLTQYF,TGTGCCAGCAGCTTAGAGCTGTTACTTACGCAGTATTTT
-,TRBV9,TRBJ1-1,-,CASSVGLTGAEAFF,TGTGCCAGCAGCGTAGGACTCACTGGCGCTGAAGCTTTCTTT
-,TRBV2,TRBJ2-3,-,CASSGRGVGTDTQYF,TGTGCCAGCAGTGGAAGGGGCGTAGGAACAGATACGCAGTATTTT
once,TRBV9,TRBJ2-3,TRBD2,CASSTQRGGADTQYF,TGTGCCAGCAGCACCCAGCGGGGGGGCGCAGATACGCAGTATTTT
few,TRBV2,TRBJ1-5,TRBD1,CASRRQGEQPQHF,TGTGCCAGCAGGAGACAGGGAGAGCAGCCCCAGCATTTT
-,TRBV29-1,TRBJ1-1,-,CSVAGTMNTEAFF,TGCAGCGTTGCTGGCACCATGAACACTGAAGCTTTCTTT
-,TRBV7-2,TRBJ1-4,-,CASSFDHGGVGEKLFF,TGTGCCAGCAGCTTCGACCACGGGGGGGTTGGAGAAAAACTGTTTTTT
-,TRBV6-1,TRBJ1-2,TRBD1,CASTGQGLYGYTF,TGTGCCAGCACCGGACAGGGCCTCTATGGCTACACCTTC
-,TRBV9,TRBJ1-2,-,CASSVAWQGSGYTF,TGTGCCAGCAGCGTAGCTTGGCAGGGGAGCGGCTACACCTTC
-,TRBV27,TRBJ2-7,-,CASRGGAAGEQYF,TGTGCCAGCAGAGGAGGGGCAGCTGGTGAGCAGTACTTC
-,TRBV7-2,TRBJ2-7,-,CASSGTGFYEQYF,TGTGCCAGCAGCGGCACAGGCTTCTACGAGCAGTACTTC
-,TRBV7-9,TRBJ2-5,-,CASSLAGGGRETQYF,TGTGCCAGCAGCTTAGCCGGCGGGGGCCGGGAGACCCAGTACTTC
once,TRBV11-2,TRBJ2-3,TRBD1,CASSSETGAWVDTQYF,TGTGCCAGCAGCTCCGAGACAGGGGCATGGGTAGATACGCAGTATTTT
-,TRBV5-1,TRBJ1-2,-,CASSFGTFRYGYTF,TGCGCCAGCAGCTTCGGTACCTTCCGCTATGGCTACACCTTC
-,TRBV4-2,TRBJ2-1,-,CASSQRLFSYNEQFF,TGTGCCAGCAGCCAGAGGCTTTTCTCCTACAATGAGCAGTTCTTC
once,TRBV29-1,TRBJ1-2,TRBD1,CSVGNRGQHYGYTF,TGCAGCGTTGGGAACAGGGGGCAACACTATGGCTACACCTTC
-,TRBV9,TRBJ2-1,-,CASSVGFSEGPNEQFF,TGTGCCAGCAGCGTAGGGTTCAGTGAGGGCCCCAATGAGCAGTTCTTC
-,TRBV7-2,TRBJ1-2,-,CASSSDRLLYGYTF,TGTGCCAGCAGCTCAGACAGGCTCCTCTACGGCTACACCTTC
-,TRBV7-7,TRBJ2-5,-,CASSLAPGGKTQYF,TGTGCCAGCAGCTTAGCCCCAGGGGGGAAGACCCAGTACTTC
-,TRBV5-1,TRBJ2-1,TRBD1,CASSLDRGYEQFF,TGCGCCAGCAGCTTGGACAGGGGTTATGAGCAGTTCTTC
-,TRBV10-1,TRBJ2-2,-,CASSPGFPNTGELFF,TGCGCCAGCAGCCCGGGATTCCCTAACACCGGGGAGCTGTTTTTT
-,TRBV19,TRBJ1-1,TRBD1,CASSSRGLWTEAFF,TGTGCCAGTAGCTCCAGGGGGCTTTGGACTGAAGCTTTCTTT
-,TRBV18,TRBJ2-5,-,CASSRHTQETQYF,TGTGCCAGCTCAAGACACACCCAAGAGACCCAGTACTTC
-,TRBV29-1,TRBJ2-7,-,CSVAQVYEQYF,TGCAGCGTTGCACAGGTTTACGAGCAGTACTTC
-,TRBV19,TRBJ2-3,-,CASSQGWSTDTQYF,TGTGCCAGTAGTCAGGGATGGAGCACAGATACGCAGTATTTT
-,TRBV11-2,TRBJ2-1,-,CASNRGFSYNEQFF,TGTGCCAGCAACCGGGGTTTCTCCTACAATGAGCAGTTCTTC
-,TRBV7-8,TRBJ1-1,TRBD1,CASSEGQGRAFF,TGTGCCAGCAGCGAGGGACAGGGGAGAGCTTTCTTT
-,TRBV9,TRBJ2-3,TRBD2,CASSDPTLAGAGDTQYF,TGTGCCAGCAGCGACCCTACTTTAGCGGGAGCAGGGGATACGCAGTATTTT
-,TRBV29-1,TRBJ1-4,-,CSVTLPTVQLREKLFF,TGCAGCGTTACACTCCCAACAGTGCAACTTCGGGAAAAACTGTTTTTT
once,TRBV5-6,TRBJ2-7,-,CASSSGHGEQYF,TGTGCCAGCAGCTCGGGACACGGGGAGCAGTACTTC
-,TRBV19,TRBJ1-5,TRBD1,CASKGQGGNQPQHF,TGTGCCAGTAAAGGACAGGGGGGCAATCAGCCCCAGCATTTT
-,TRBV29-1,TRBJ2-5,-,CSVTQGLEETQYF,TGCAGCGTTACCCAGGGGCTGGAAGAGACCCAGTACTTC